Listed below are T cell receptor beta chains from one sample, sequenced in a study of CD8+ T cells in alopecia areata. Using immunoSEQ multiplex PCR, the repertoire was profiled, and TCRdb retains in-frame clones only, with some absent. The sample lists 150,000 to 200,000 clones; roughly 60% were seen once. The sample consisted of CD4+ T cells sorted from blood, taken at week 49, from a patient treated with tofacitinib. Receptors originate from a human donor with alopecia areata. Each CDR3 is given with its conserved first and last residue. A D gene is named only where the DNA matches it firmly. The size entry is marked missing in some rows and otherwise reads once, few, many or a size class.

TRBJ1-2	12	NA	TRBV19	few	CASGQTNYGYTF	TGTGCCAGTGGTCAGACTAACTATGGCTACACCTTC
TRBJ1-5	13	TRBD1	TRBV30	NA	CAWAGTANQPQHF	TGTGCCTGGGCCGGGACAGCTAATCAGCCCCAGCATTTT
TRBJ2-5	15	TRBD2	TRBV5-1	NA	CASSPRGTRGETQYF	TGCGCCAGCAGCCCAAGGGGGACTAGAGGAGAGACCCAGTACTTC
TRBJ1-1	15	NA	TRBV18	NA	CASSPSGGYQPEAFF	TGTGCCAGCTCACCCTCGGGAGGGTATCAGCCTGAAGCTTTCTTT
TRBJ2-3	17	TRBD2	TRBV5-6	NA	CASSSPWTSGNTDTQYF	TGTGCCAGCAGCTCGCCTTGGACTAGCGGAAACACAGATACGCAGTATTTT
TRBJ2-7	11	NA	TRBV5-6	NA	CASSEGYEQYF	TGTGCCAGCAGCGAGGGCTACGAGCAGTACTTC
TRBJ1-6	15	NA	TRBV27	NA	CASSFWGGRDSPLHF	TGTGCCAGCAGTTTTTGGGGGGGAAGGGATTCACCCCTCCACTTT
TRBJ2-1	14	NA	TRBV6-5	few	CASSRLATYNEQFF	TGTGCCAGCAGCAGGCTCGCGACCTACAATGAGCAGTTCTTC
TRBJ1-1	14	NA	TRBV7-9	NA	CASSSDRLSTEAFF	TGTGCCAGCAGCAGCGACAGGTTGTCCACTGAAGCTTTCTTT
TRBJ1-2	12	NA	TRBV25-1	NA	CASSGSNYGYTF	TGTGCCAGCAGTGGATCCAACTATGGCTACACCTTC
TRBJ2-1	16	NA	TRBV5-1	once	CASSKLRAGRGDEQFF	TGCGCCAGCAGCAAACTTAGGGCGGGGCGAGGGGATGAGCAGTTCTTC
TRBJ1-2	14	TRBD1	TRBV30	NA	CAWSAAINRGGYTF	TGTGCCTGGAGTGCCGCTATTAACAGGGGTGGCTACACCTTC
TRBJ2-7	15	NA	TRBV4-3	NA	CASSQDPLGTYEQYF	TGCGCCAGCAGCCAGGATCCCCTCGGAACCTACGAGCAGTACTTC